This T cell receptor beta chain is drawn from a study of T cells after yellow fever vaccination. About the research overall: EM, EMRA, CM and Tscm memory subsets were separated by sorting (using CD3, CD45RA, CCR7 and CD95).

Germline assignment: CDR1 SGHVS and CDR2 FQNEAQ. This CDR3 is 13 amino acids long. Trimming pared 7 bases from V and 7 bases from J, leaving 14 bases between. Universal primer sites and UMIs were introduced during 5'RACE template-switching synthesis of TCR cDNA. TCRdb recomputed calls from the 5' RACE reads with MiXCR, one row per CDR3 protein. The sample has 10,000 to 11,000 distinct CDR3 sequences; approximately 4.6% are singletons. Study conclusions and caveats: The booster response re-showed most primary clones: around 95% CD4, roughly 91% CD8.

The sequencing used PBMCs, either bulk or a sorted T-cell subset (CD4+, CD8+, memory, or dextramer-sorted; not recorded which), collected about 2 weeks after the first yellow fever vaccination. The V gene is TRBV7-8, the J gene TRBJ2-1, with D possibly TRBD2 on 5 matching bases. This receptor was obtained from a man in his late teens or twenties who received the YFV17D yellow fever vaccine. Written as DNA, the CDR3 is TGTGCCAGCAACAGCGGACGATGGAATGAGCAGTTCTTC. Residues: CASNSGRWNEQFF.